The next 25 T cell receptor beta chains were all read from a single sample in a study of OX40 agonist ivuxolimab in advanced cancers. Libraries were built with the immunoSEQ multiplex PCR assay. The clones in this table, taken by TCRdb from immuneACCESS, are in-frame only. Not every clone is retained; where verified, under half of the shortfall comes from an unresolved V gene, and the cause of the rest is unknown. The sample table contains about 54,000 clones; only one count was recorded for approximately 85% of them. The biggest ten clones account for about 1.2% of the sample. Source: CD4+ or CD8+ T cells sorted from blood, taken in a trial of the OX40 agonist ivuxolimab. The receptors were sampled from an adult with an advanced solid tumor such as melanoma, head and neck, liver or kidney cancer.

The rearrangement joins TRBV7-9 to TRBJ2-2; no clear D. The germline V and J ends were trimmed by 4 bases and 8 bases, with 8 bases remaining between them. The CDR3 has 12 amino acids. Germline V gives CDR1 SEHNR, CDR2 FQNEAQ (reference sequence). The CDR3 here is CASSSSRGELFF. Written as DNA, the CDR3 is TGTGCCAGCAGCTCAAGTAGGGGGGAGCTGTTTTTT.

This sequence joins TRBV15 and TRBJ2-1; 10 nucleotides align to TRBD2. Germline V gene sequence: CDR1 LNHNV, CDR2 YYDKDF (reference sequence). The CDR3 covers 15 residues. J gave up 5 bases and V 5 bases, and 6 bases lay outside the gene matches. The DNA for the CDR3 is TGTGCCACCAGCCCAGACGGGACTAGCGACAATGAGCAGTTCTTC. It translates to CATSPDGTSDNEQFF.

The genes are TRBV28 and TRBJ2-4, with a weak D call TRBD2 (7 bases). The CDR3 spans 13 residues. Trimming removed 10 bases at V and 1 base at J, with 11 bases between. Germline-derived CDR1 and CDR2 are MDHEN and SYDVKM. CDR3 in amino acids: CAIEGGAKNIQYF. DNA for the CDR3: TGTGCCATCGAGGGGGGGGCCAAAAACATTCAGTACTTC.

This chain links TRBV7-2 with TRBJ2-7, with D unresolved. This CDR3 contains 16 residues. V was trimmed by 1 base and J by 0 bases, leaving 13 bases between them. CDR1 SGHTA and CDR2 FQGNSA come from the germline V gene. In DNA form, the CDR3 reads TGTGCCAGCAGCTTAGAGGGCTGGCAGAACTCCTACGAGCAGTACTTC. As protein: CASSLEGWQNSYEQYF.

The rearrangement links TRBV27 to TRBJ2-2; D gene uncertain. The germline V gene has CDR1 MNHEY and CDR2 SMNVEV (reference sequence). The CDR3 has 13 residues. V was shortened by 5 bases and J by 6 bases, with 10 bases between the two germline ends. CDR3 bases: TGTGCCAGCAGTCGGCTTGACCCCGGGGAGCTGTTTTTT. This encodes CASSRLDPGELFF.

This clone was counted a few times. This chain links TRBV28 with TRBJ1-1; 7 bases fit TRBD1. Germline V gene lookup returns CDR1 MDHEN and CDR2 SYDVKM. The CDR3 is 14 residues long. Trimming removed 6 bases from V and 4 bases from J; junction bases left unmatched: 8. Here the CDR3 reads CASRSRQGGTEAFF. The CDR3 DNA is TGTGCCAGCAGATCGCGACAGGGCGGCACTGAAGCTTTCTTT.

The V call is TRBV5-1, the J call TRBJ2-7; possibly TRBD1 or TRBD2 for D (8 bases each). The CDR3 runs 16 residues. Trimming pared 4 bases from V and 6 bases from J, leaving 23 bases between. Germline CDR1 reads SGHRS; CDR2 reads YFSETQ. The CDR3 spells CASSPGGAGGAREQYF. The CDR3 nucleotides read TGCGCCAGCAGCCCCGGGGGGGCAGGGGGCGCTCGCGAGCAGTACTTC. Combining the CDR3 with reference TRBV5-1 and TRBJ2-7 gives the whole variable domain KAGVTQTPRYLIKTRGQQVTLSCSPISGHRSVSWYQQTPGQGLQFLFEYFSETQRNKGNFPGRFSGRQFSNSRSEMNVSTLELGDSALYLCASSPGGAGGAREQYFGPGTRLTVT.

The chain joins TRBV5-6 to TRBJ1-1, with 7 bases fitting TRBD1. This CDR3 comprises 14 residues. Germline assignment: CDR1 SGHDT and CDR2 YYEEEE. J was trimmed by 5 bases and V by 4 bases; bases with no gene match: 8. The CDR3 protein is CASSLQGPWTEAFF. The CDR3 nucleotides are TGTGCCAGCAGCCTACAGGGGCCATGGACTGAAGCTTTCTTT.

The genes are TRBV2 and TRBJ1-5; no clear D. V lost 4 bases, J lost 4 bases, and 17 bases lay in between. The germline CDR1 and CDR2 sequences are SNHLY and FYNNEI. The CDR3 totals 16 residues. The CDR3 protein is CASSGNGARVNQPQHF. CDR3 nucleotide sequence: TGTGCCAGCAGTGGTAACGGAGCGAGGGTAAATCAGCCCCAGCATTTT.

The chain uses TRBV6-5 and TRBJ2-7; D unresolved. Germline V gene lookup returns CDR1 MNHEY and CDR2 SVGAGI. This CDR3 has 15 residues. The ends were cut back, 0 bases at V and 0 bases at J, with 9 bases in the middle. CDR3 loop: CASSYSWVSSYEQYF. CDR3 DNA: TGTGCCAGCAGTTACTCTTGGGTGAGCTCCTACGAGCAGTACTTC.

The CDR3 DNA sequence: TGTGCCAGCAGTGGGCCCGGGCAGGGCACTGAAGCTTTCTTT. Translating gives CASSGPGQGTEAFF. The rearrangement joins TRBV25-1 to TRBJ1-1; TRBD1 might be the D (5 bases). V lost 4 bases to trimming and J lost 4 bases, with 13 bases between them. Germline V gene data show CDR1 as MGHDK and CDR2 as SYGVNS. The CDR3 consists of 14 residues. Full variable domain (rest looked up from reference TRBV25-1 and TRBJ1-1): EADIYQTPRYLVIGTGKKITLECSQTMGHDKMYWYQQDPGMELHLIHYSYGVNSTEKGDLSSESTVSRIRTEHFPLTLESARPSHTSQYLCASSGPGQGTEAFFGQGTRLTVV.

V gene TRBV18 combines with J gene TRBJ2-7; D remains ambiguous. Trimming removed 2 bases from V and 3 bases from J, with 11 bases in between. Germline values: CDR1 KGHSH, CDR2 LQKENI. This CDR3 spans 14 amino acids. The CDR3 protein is CASSPDVANYEQYF. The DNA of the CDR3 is TGTGCCAGCTCACCAGACGTGGCAAACTACGAGCAGTACTTC.

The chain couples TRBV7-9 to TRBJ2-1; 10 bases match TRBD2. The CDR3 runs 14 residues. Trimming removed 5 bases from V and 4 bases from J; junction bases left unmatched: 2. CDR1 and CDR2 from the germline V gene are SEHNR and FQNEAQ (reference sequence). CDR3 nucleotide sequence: TGTGCCAGCAGCGCGGGACTAGCGTACAATGAGCAGTTCTTC. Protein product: CASSAGLAYNEQFF. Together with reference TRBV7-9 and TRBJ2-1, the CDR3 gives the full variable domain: DTGVSQNPRHKITKRGQNVTFRCDPISEHNRLYWYRQTLGQGPEFLTYFQNEAQLEKSRLLSDRFSAERPKGSFSTLEIQRTEQGDSAMYLCASSAGLAYNEQFFGPGTRLTVL.

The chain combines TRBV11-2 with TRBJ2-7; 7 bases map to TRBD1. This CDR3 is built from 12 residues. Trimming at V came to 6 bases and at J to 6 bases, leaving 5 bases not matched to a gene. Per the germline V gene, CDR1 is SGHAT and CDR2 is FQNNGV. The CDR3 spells CASSSTGFEQYF. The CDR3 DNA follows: TGTGCCAGCAGTTCGACAGGGTTCGAGCAGTACTTC.

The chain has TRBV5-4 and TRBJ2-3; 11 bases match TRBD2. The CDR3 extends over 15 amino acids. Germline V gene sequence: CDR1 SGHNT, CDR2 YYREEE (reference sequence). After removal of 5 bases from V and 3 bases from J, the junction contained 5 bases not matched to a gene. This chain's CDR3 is CASRPTSGRTDTQYF. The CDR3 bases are TGTGCCAGCAGACCCACTAGCGGGAGAACAGATACGCAGTATTTT.

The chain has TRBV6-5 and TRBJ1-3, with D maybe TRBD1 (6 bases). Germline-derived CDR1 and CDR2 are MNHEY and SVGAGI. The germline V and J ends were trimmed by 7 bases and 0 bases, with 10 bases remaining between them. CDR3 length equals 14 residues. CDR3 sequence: CASKEGGSGNTIYF. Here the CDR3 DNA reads TGTGCCAGCAAGGAGGGGGGCTCTGGAAACACCATATATTTT.

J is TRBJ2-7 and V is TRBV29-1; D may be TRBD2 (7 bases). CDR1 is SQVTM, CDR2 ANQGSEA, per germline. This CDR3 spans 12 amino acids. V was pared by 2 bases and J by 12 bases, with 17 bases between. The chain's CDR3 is CSVELGRGTTYF. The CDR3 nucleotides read TGCAGCGTTGAATTGGGAAGGGGGACTACGTACTTC.

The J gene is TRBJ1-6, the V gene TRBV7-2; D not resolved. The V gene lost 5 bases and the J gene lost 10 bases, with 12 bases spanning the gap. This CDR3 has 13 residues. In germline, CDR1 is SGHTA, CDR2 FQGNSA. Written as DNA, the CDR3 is TGTGCCAGCAGCCTTCAAGTGGGCTCACCCCTCCACTTT. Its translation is CASSLQVGSPLHF.

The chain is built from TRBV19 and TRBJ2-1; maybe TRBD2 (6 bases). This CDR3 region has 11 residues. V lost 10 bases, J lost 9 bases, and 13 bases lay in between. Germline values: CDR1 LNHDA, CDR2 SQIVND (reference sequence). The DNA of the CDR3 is TGTGCCACAAGGAAGGAGGGTGAGCAGTTCTTC. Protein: CATRKEGEQFF.

The CDR3 DNA follows: TGTGCCACCAGCAGAGATGGCAGGGACAATCAGCCCCAGCATTTT. Protein sequence: CATSRDGRDNQPQHF. The chain has TRBV15 and TRBJ1-5; weak D call: TRBD1 (5 bases). V was clipped by 0 bases and J by 3 bases, with 9 bases between them. The CDR3 totals 15 residues. From germline, CDR1 is LNHNV and CDR2 YYDKDF (reference sequence).

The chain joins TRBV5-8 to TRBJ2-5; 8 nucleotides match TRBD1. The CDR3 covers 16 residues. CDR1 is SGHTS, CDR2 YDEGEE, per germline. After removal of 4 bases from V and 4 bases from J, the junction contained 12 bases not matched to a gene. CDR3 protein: CASSLGAGQGAETQYF. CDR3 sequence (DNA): TGTGCCAGCAGCCTAGGGGCGGGGCAGGGGGCAGAGACCCAGTACTTC.

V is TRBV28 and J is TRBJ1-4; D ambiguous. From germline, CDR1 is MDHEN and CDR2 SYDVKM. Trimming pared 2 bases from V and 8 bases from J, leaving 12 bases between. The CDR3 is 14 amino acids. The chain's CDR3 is CASSLGGREEKLFF. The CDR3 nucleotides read TGTGCCAGCAGTTTAGGTGGACGGGAGGAAAAACTGTTTTTT.

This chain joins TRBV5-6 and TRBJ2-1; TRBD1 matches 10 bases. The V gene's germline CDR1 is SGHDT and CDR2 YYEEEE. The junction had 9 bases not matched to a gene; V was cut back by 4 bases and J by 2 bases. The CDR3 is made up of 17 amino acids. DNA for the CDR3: TGTGCCAGCAGCAACCCCGGGACAGGGGACGCCTACAATGAGCAGTTCTTC. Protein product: CASSNPGTGDAYNEQFF.

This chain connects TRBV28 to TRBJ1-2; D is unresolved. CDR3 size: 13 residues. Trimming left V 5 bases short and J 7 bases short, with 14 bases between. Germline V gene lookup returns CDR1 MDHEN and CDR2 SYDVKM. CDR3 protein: CASSRPRDVGYTF. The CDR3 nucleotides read TGTGCCAGCAGTCGCCCACGAGACGTTGGCTACACCTTC.

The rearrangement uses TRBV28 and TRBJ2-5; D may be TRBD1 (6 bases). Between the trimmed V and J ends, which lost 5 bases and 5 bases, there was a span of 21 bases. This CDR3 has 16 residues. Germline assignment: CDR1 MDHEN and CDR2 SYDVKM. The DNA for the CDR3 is TGTGCCAGCAGTACCCCCGGCGTGGGGGCCAGGGAGACCCAGTACTTC. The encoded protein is CASSTPGVGARETQYF.